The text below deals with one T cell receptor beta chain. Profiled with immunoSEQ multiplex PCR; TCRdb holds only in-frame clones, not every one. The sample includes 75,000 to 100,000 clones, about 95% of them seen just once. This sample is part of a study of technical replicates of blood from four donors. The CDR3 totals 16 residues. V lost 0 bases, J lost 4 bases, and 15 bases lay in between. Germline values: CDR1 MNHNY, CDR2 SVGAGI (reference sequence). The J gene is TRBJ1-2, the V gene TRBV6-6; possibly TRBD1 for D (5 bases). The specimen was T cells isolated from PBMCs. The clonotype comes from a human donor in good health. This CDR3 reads CASSYSSGWDLYGYTF. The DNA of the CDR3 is TGTGCCAGCAGTTACTCGTCAGGGTGGGATCTCTATGGCTACACCTTC.